Presented here are 19 T cell receptor beta chains from one specimen sequenced in a study of chemoradiotherapy in HPV16-positive cancers. The table came from immunoSEQ multiplex PCR; TCRdb's copy has only in-frame clones and leaves some out. The sample carries thousands of clones, around 74% recorded once. Sampling was conducted from a patient who underwent chemoradiotherapy. These receptors came from a human donor with HPV-associated anogenital cancer.

J is TRBJ2-3 and V is TRBV19, with 7 bases lining up with TRBD2. Germline-derived CDR1 and CDR2 are LNHDA and SQIVND (reference sequence). V lost 9 bases, J lost 2 bases, and 11 bases stayed unmatched. The CDR3 length is 15 residues. In DNA, the CDR3 is TGTGCCAGCCAGACGAGAGCGGGATACACAGATACGCAGTATTTT. It is translated as CASQTRAGYTDTQYF.

The chain has TRBV30 and TRBJ1-4; no clear D gene. Germline V CDR1 and CDR2: GTSNPN, SVGIG (reference sequence). V gave up 1 base and J gave up 5 bases, with 11 bases separating them. The CDR3 is made up of 14 amino acids. The CDR3 DNA reads TGTGCCTGGAGTGAAGGGCTGAACAATGAAAAACTGTTTTTT. Translation: CAWSEGLNNEKLFF.

The chain employs TRBV28 and TRBJ1-1; D not resolved. This CDR3 is 11 amino acids long. Trimming shortened V by 10 bases and J by 0 bases, and 6 bases separated the two germline ends. Per germline, CDR1 MDHEN and CDR2 SYDVKM. CDR3 sequence (DNA): TGTGCCACCATCATGAACACTGAAGCTTTCTTT. Protein product: CATIMNTEAFF.

The CDR3 DNA sequence: TGCGCCAGCAGCCATGGACAGGGAGGGTTATATGGCTACACCTTC. As protein: CASSHGQGGLYGYTF. The chain employs TRBV4-3 and TRBJ1-2; 8 bases line up with TRBD1. The J segment lost 5 bases and the V segment lost 3 bases, leaving 8 bases of the junction unmatched. Germline lookup yields CDR1 LGHNA and CDR2 YSLEER. The CDR3 loop spans 15 amino acids.

The J gene is TRBJ2-5, the V gene TRBV4-3, with TRBD2 matching 12 bases. The CDR3 extends over 17 amino acids. Germline CDR1 LGHNA, CDR2 YSLEER. V shed 0 bases, J shed 2 bases, and the junction held 4 bases outside the gene matches. The DNA of the CDR3 is TGCGCCAGCAGCCAAGATGAGGGACTAGCGGGTCAAGAGACCCAGTACTTC. Its protein is CASSQDEGLAGQETQYF.

This sequence joins TRBV6-6 and TRBJ1-4; D is uncertain. V was shortened by 4 bases and J by 6 bases, with 12 bases between the two germline ends. CDR1 is MNHNY and CDR2 is SVGAGI in the germline V gene (reference sequence). CDR3 length equals 14 residues. CDR3 sequence: CASSSPGRHEKLFF. As DNA, the CDR3 is TGTGCCAGCAGTTCCCCCGGAAGGCATGAAAAACTGTTTTTT.

The chain joins TRBV29-1 to TRBJ2-3; 7 positions match TRBD2. Germline CDR1 is SQVTM and CDR2 is ANQGSEA. The CDR3 covers 13 residues. V shed 5 bases and J 0 bases; nucleotides not matched to a gene: 2. CDR3 DNA: TGCAGCGTTCAGCGGGGTAGCACAGATACGCAGTATTTT. It specifies CSVQRGSTDTQYF.

CDR3 sequence: CASSPDGWGLEAFF. Here the CDR3 DNA reads TGCGCCAGCAGCCCGGACGGCTGGGGGTTAGAAGCTTTCTTT. This sequence joins TRBV5-1 and TRBJ1-1, with a tentative D call TRBD1 (5 bases). Germline CDR1 is SGHRS and CDR2 is YFSETQ. This CDR3 has 14 amino acids. V was pared by 4 bases and J by 8 bases, with 18 bases between.

The V and J genes are TRBV19 and TRBJ2-2, with 11 positions matching TRBD2. J gave up 5 bases and V 3 bases, and 5 bases lay outside the gene matches. Germline-derived CDR1 and CDR2 are LNHDA and SQIVND (reference sequence). There are 16 residues in the CDR3. The CDR3: CASSISSGRSTGELFF. The CDR3 region has the DNA TGTGCCAGTAGTATTTCTAGCGGGAGGTCGACCGGGGAGCTGTTTTTT.

The V call is TRBV28, the J call TRBJ1-5; the D is unclear. The V and J ends lost 2 bases and 4 bases respectively, with 12 bases between them. The CDR3 spans 15 residues. Germline lookup yields CDR1 MDHEN and CDR2 SYDVKM. This CDR3 reads CASSLHPSLNQPQHF. The CDR3 bases are TGTGCCAGCAGTTTACATCCTAGCCTAAATCAGCCCCAGCATTTT.

The chain recombines TRBV5-8 with TRBJ1-5, with D perhaps TRBD1 (6 bases). The ends were cut back, 0 bases at V and 2 bases at J, with 9 bases in the middle. This CDR3 has 15 amino acids. Germline values: CDR1 SGHTS, CDR2 YDEGEE. CDR3 in amino acids: CASSLGPGGNQPQHF. The CDR3 DNA is TGTGCCAGCAGCTTGGGTCCAGGGGGCAATCAGCCCCAGCATTTT.

The chain couples TRBV28 to TRBJ1-2; D remains unclear. Germline V gives CDR1 MDHEN, CDR2 SYDVKM. V gave up 8 bases and J gave up 5 bases, with 12 bases separating them. The CDR3 contains 12 residues. Here the CDR3 DNA reads TGTGCCAGCGGCTTACGAGGATATGGCTACACCTTC. Translation: CASGLRGYGYTF.

The rearrangement joins TRBV2 to TRBJ1-3; no definite D call. V was shortened by 6 bases and J by 3 bases, with 9 bases between the two germline ends. Germline CDR1 is SNHLY and CDR2 is FYNNEI. The CDR3 is made up of 13 amino acids. CDR3 sequence reads: CASRDRYGNTIYF. CDR3 nucleotide sequence: TGTGCCAGCAGGGACCGCTATGGAAACACCATATATTTT.

This clone showed up just once. The chain employs TRBV4-3 and TRBJ2-2; D uncertain. V lost 0 bases to trimming and J lost 0 bases, with 8 bases between them. From germline, CDR1 is LGHNA and CDR2 YSLEER. This CDR3 region has 16 residues. CDR3 bases: TGCGCCAGCAGCCAAGACGCTGGCACGAACACCGGGGAGCTGTTTTTT. Amino acids: CASSQDAGTNTGELFF.

This chain uses TRBV4-3 with TRBJ2-2; D might be TRBD2 (6 bases). Per germline, CDR1 LGHNA and CDR2 YSLEER. This CDR3 is 13 amino acids long. The germline V and J ends were trimmed by 4 bases and 6 bases, with 9 bases remaining between them. Written as DNA, the CDR3 is TGCGCCAGCAGCCGTTCTAGCGCCGGGGAGCTGTTTTTT. Its translation is CASSRSSAGELFF.

The chain couples TRBV28 to TRBJ2-5; 8 bases align to TRBD1. The length of the CDR3 is 15 residues. J was trimmed by 2 bases and V by 4 bases; bases with no gene match: 6. CDR1 and CDR2 from the germline V gene are MDHEN and SYDVKM. The CDR3 sequence is CASSSGQGLQETQYF. DNA for the CDR3: TGTGCCAGCAGTTCCGGACAGGGACTTCAAGAGACCCAGTACTTC.

This chain connects TRBV11-2 to TRBJ2-5; the match to TRBD1 covers 8 bases. The better agreement between TRBJ2-7 and the DNA end casts doubt on the J call. The CDR3 sequence is 15 residues long. CDR1 is SGHAT, CDR2 FQNNGV, per germline. The CDR3, as DNA: TGTGCCAGCAGCTTAAAGGGACAGGCTTCCTACGAGCAGTACTTC. It codes for CASSLKGQASYEQYF.

The V gene is TRBV9, the J gene TRBJ2-7; D unclear. The CDR3 is 15 residues long. V lost 0 bases, J lost 0 bases, and 10 bases lay in between. Germline CDR1 reads SGDLS; CDR2 reads YYNGEE. This chain's CDR3 is CASSVGTLSSYEQYF. In DNA, the CDR3 is TGTGCCAGCAGCGTAGGAACCCTGAGCTCCTACGAGCAGTACTTC.

The rearrangement uses TRBV10-3 and TRBJ1-1; 9 bases are a match to TRBD1. Losses at the gene ends were 6 bases for V and 7 bases for J; bases not matched to a gene: 0. Germline-derived CDR1 and CDR2 are ENHRY and SYGVKD. The CDR3 loop spans 11 amino acids. In DNA, the CDR3 is TGTGCCATCAGGGACAGGGGTGAAGCTTTCTTT. It translates to CAIRDRGEAFF.